This entry is about one TCR beta chain. Antigen specificity is unknown. The data belong to a study of graft-versus-host responses after intestinal transplantation. Study-wide background: All recipients got anti-thymocyte globulin induction, then tacrolimus and steroids for around three years.

Clones were read by immunoSEQ multiplex PCR, and TCRdb kept only the in-frame ones, dropping some. Here the sample spans 75,000 to 100,000 clones, 75% to 95% being singletons. Study-wide points: GvH clones surfaced in recipient marrow, some emerging earlier in ileum or blood.

Germline V lookup: CDR1 LNHDA, CDR2 SQIVND (reference sequence). V gave up 6 bases and J gave up 1 base, with 9 bases separating them. CDR3 length: 13 amino acids. The rearrangement joins TRBV19 to TRBJ1-1; maybe TRBD1 (6 bases). This clonotype was obtained from a human patient who received an intestinal transplant, so some T cells may come from the graft donor. The sequencing here drew on PBMCs, taken roughly 68 weeks after intestinal transplant. The CDR3 protein is CASRLRGNTEAFF. CDR3 in DNA: TGTGCCAGTAGGCTCAGGGGGAACACTGAAGCTTTCTTT.